A single sample is the source of the 16 T cell receptor beta chains below, sequenced in a study of T-cell memory formation after mild COVID-19. TCRdb processed the 5' RACE reads anew with MiXCR; each CDR3 protein has one entry. Counted here are 450,000 or so distinct CDR3 sequences, around a quarter occurring once; the ten biggest clones make up under 15%. The sequencing input was PBMCs or a T cell subset sorted from them (not recorded which). The receptors were gathered from an adult woman who had mild COVID-19 (a few samples of this study predate the infection). Cell type and time point are not known.

The chain has TRBV12-3 or TRBV12-4 and TRBJ1-5; D is possibly TRBD1 (6 bases). This CDR3 comprises 15 residues. The V gene lost 5 bases and the J gene lost 2 bases, with 13 bases spanning the gap. CDR3 bases: TGTGCCAGCAGTGGAACAGGGATGGGCAATCAGCCCCAGCATTTT. Translated, it gives CASSGTGMGNQPQHF.

This clonotype was seen only a few times. The chain uses TRBV5-1 and TRBJ2-3; TRBD1 aligns across 9 bases. J gave up 1 base and V 0 bases, and 6 bases lay outside the gene matches. The germline gives CDR1 SGHRS, CDR2 YFSETQ. This CDR3 has 17 amino acids. The CDR3 DNA reads as TGCGCCAGCAGCTTGGGGCACCGGGACAGGGGCACAGATACGCAGTATTTT. This encodes CASSLGHRDRGTDTQYF.

This clonotype was observed a handful of times. The V gene is TRBV2, the J gene TRBJ2-5, with TRBD2 matching 7 bases. CDR1 SNHLY and CDR2 FYNNEI come from the germline V gene. Trimming cost V 0 bases and J 5 bases; bases outside gene matches: 3. The CDR3 length is 14 residues. CDR3 in DNA: TGTGCCAGCAGTGAAGCCCTGGGGGGGGAGACCCAGTACTTC. Translated: CASSEALGGETQYF.

The chain recombines TRBV7-9 with TRBJ1-1; D not certain. CDR3 length: 11 residues. Germline-derived CDR1 and CDR2 are SEHNR and FQNEAQ (reference sequence). V was pared by 2 bases and J by 6 bases, with 4 bases between. The CDR3 here is CASSLSPEAFF. CDR3 nucleotides: TGTGCCAGCAGCTTATCGCCTGAAGCTTTCTTT.

The chain uses TRBV9 and TRBJ1-2, with a tentative D call TRBD1 (6 bases). V was pared by 3 bases and J by 3 bases, with 15 bases between. There are 15 residues in the CDR3. In germline, CDR1 is SGDLS, CDR2 YYNGEE. CDR3 DNA sequence: TGTGCCAGCAGCGAGAGGGGGGTAGGGGACTATGGCTACACCTTC. This sequence encodes CASSERGVGDYGYTF.

This clonotype was counted only a few times. V and J are TRBV27 and TRBJ2-7; D unresolved. In germline, CDR1 is MNHEY, CDR2 SMNVEV (reference sequence). Trimming removed 2 bases at V and 3 bases at J, with 14 bases between. The CDR3 covers 15 residues. The CDR3 DNA reads TGTGCCAGCAGTTTAAAGGCCGACTCGGGCTACGAGCAGTACTTC. Translated: CASSLKADSGYEQYF.

The rearrangement uses TRBV18 and TRBJ1-5; 7 positions match TRBD1. With V trimmed by 4 bases and J by 2 bases, 8 bases remained unmatched. This CDR3 is built from 16 residues. Looked up from germline, CDR1 is KGHSH and CDR2 is LQKENI. The CDR3 loop reads CASSQDRSYGNQPQHF. The CDR3 region has the DNA TGTGCCAGCTCACAGGACAGGAGCTATGGCAATCAGCCCCAGCATTTT.

This clonotype was observed a handful of times. The chain recombines TRBV5-4 with TRBJ2-7; 7 bases agree with TRBD1. The CDR3 spans 16 residues. The J segment lost 4 bases and the V segment lost 2 bases, leaving 12 bases of the junction unmatched. The V gene's germline CDR1 is SGHNT and CDR2 YYREEE (reference sequence). The CDR3 coding sequence is TGTGCCAGCAGCTTTTTCCTCCGGGACAGTTCATACGAGCAGTACTTC. Its protein is CASSFFLRDSSYEQYF.

This clonotype has just one count. The gene calls are TRBV7-2 and TRBJ1-4; no reliable D call. Trimming took 1 base from V and 3 from J, leaving 12 bases between them. Germline V gene sequence: CDR1 SGHTA, CDR2 FQGNSA. The CDR3 runs to 16 residues. For the CDR3, the DNA is TGTGCCAGCAGCTTAGTTCCGGTAGGAGCTAATGAAAAACTGTTTTTT. Amino acids: CASSLVPVGANEKLFF.

This rearrangement joins TRBV6-5 to TRBJ1-1; tentative D call: TRBD1 (5 bases). Germline CDR1 and CDR2: MNHEY and SVGAGI. The CDR3 loop spans 14 amino acids. V was cut by 4 bases and J by 3 bases, with 12 bases left in between. Here the CDR3 DNA reads TGTGCCAGCAGTTCCTCCAGGGCAGACACTGAAGCTTTCTTT. It translates to CASSSSRADTEAFF.

In this sample, this clonotype turned up a few times. The V call is TRBV12-3 or TRBV12-4, the J call TRBJ2-7; no definite D call. V was trimmed by 3 bases and J by 3 bases, leaving 9 bases between them. This CDR3 has 13 amino acids. As DNA, the CDR3 is TGTGCCAGCAGTTTGGCCGTCCTCTACGAGCAGTACTTC. Residues: CASSLAVLYEQYF.

V usage is TRBV20-1 and J usage is TRBJ2-1; the D is unclear. V gave up 1 base and J gave up 10 bases, with 11 bases separating them. This CDR3 spans 12 amino acids. Per the germline V gene, CDR1 is DFQATT and CDR2 is SNEGSKA (reference sequence). CDR3 sequence: CSARVLVGEQFF. CDR3 DNA sequence: TGCAGTGCTAGAGTGCTGGTAGGAGAGCAGTTCTTC.

In nucleotides, the CDR3 is TGTGCCAGCAGTTACCGGGGAAATAGCAATCAGCCCCAGCATTTT. Encoded protein: CASSYRGNSNQPQHF. The chain links TRBV6-6 to TRBJ1-5; D is ambiguous. CDR3 length equals 15 residues. V lost 2 bases to trimming and J lost 0 bases, with 8 bases between them. Germline V gives CDR1 MNHNY, CDR2 SVGAGI (reference sequence).

This clonotype has a handful of counts. Here the CDR3 reads CASSYDGNQPQHF. The CDR3 bases are TGTGCCAGCAGTTACGACGGCAATCAGCCCCAGCATTTT. The chain has TRBV12-3 or TRBV12-4 and TRBJ1-5; D remains ambiguous. Trimming stripped 4 bases from V and 2 bases from J, with 6 bases between. CDR3 size: 13 residues.

In its sample, this clonotype was seen a few times. The V and J genes are TRBV6-5 and TRBJ2-1; no firm D call. This CDR3 is built from 13 residues. V was clipped by 0 bases and J by 4 bases, with 4 bases between them. Germline CDR1 is MNHEY and CDR2 is SVGAGI. CDR3 sequence (DNA): TGTGCCAGCAGTTACTCGATGTACAATGAGCAGTTCTTC. This gives the protein CASSYSMYNEQFF.

This clonotype is a singleton in its sample. This chain joins TRBV5-8 and TRBJ2-7; maybe TRBD2 (6 bases). This CDR3 region has 15 residues. Trimming took 0 bases from V and 2 from J, leaving 12 bases between them. Germline lookup yields CDR1 SGHTS and CDR2 YDEGEE. CDR3 nucleotide sequence: TGTGCCAGCAGCTTGGTCTGGCGGGGTACCTACGAGCAGTACTTC. Translating it yields CASSLVWRGTYEQYF.